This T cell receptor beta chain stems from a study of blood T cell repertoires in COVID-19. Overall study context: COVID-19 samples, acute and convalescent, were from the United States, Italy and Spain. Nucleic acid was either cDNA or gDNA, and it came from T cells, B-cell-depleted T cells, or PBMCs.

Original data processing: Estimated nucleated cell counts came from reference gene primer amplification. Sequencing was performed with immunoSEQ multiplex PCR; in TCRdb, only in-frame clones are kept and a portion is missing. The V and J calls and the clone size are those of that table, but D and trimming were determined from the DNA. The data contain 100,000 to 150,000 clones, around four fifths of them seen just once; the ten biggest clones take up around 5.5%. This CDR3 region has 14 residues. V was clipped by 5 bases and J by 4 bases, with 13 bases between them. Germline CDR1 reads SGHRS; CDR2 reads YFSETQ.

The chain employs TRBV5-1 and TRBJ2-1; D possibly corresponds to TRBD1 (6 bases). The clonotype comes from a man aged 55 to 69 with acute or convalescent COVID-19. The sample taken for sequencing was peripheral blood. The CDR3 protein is CASSRRQGYNEQFF. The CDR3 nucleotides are TGCGCCAGCAGTCGACGCCAGGGGTACAATGAGCAGTTCTTC.